This T cell receptor (beta chain) was captured in a study of STAT5B mutations in CD4+ large granular lymphocyte leukemia. Whole-study context: Among healthy donors, a particular HLA allele went with more CDR3 'QG' motifs.

CDR3 length: 14 amino acids. CDR1 is SEHNR and CDR2 is FQNEAQ in the germline V gene (reference sequence). Trimming left V 1 base short and J 5 bases short, with 11 bases between. TCRdb's copy holds only in-frame clones and misses some; the assay was immunoSEQ multiplex PCR. This sample carries 30,000 to 40,000 clones, roughly three quarters of them seen once, and the ten largest clones take less than 3%. Buffy coats from healthy blood donors served as controls. Study-wide results and caveats: TRBV06-family usage was enriched in top patient clones (8/27) versus controls (2/35). Without putative leukemic clones, patient CD4-sorted repertoires remained more clonal than healthy CD4+ repertoires.

To note about this clone: Its antigen is as yet unknown.

The chain joins TRBV7-9 to TRBJ1-2, with TRBD1 as a possible D gene (5 bases). The TCR originated in a human donor in good health. Sequencing used CD4+ T cells from blood buffy coats. The CDR3 DNA is TGTGCCAGCAGCTTAGGGACACCGACTTATGGCTACACCTTC. It yields the protein CASSLGTPTYGYTF.